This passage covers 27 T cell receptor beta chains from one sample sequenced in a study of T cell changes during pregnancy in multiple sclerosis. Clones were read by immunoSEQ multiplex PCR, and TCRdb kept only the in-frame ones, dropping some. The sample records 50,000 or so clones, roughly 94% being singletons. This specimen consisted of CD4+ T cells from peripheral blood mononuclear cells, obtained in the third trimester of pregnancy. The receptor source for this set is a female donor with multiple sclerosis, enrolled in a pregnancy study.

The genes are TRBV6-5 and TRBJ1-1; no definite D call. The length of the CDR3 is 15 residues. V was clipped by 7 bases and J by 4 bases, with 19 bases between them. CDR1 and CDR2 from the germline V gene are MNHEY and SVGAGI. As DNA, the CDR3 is TGTGCCAGCACCCCCTCCTACACCTCGGGCACTGAAGCTTTCTTT. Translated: CASTPSYTSGTEAFF.

The CDR3 coding sequence is TGCGCCAGCAGCTTGGATGGGACAAGCACCGGGGAGCTGTTTTTT. This codes for CASSLDGTSTGELFF. V gene TRBV5-1 combines with J gene TRBJ2-2, with D tentatively TRBD1 (6 bases). This CDR3 has 15 residues. CDR1 SGHRS and CDR2 YFSETQ come from the germline V gene. V dropped 0 bases and J dropped 4 bases, with 10 bases sitting between them.

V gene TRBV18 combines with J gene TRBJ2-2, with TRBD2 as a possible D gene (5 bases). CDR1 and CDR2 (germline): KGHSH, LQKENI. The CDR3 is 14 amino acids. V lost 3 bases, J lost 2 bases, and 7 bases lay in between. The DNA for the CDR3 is TGTGCCAGCTCACCCACTAGAAACACCGGGGAGCTGTTTTTT. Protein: CASSPTRNTGELFF.

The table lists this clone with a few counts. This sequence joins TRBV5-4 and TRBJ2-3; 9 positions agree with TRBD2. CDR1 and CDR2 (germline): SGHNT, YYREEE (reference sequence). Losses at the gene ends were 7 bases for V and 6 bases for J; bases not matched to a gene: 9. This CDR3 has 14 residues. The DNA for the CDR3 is TGTGCCAGCTCACCGGGACTAGCCGGCGATACGCAGTATTTT. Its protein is CASSPGLAGDTQYF. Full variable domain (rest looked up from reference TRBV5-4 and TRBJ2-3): ETGVTQSPTHLIKTRGQQVTLRCSSQSGHNTVSWYQQALGQGPQFIFQYYREEENGRGNFPPRFSGLQFPNYSSELNVNALELDDSALYLCASSPGLAGDTQYFGPGTRLTVL.

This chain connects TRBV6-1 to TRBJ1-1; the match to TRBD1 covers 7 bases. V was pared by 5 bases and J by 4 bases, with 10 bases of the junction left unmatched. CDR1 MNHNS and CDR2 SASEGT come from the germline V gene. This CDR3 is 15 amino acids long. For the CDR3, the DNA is TGTGCCAGCAGTAACTACAGGGGAAGGATCACTGAAGCTTTCTTT. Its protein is CASSNYRGRITEAFF.

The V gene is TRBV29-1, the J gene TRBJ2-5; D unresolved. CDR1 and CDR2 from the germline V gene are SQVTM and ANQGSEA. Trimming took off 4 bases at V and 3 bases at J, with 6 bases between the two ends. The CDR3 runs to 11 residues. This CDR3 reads CSVAHKETQYF. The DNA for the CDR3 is TGCAGCGTTGCCCACAAAGAGACCCAGTACTTC.

In DNA form, the CDR3 reads TGTGCCAGTAGTAGCGGGTCCTCCTACGAGCAGTACTTC. Amino acids: CASSSGSSYEQYF. V and J are TRBV19 and TRBJ2-7; TRBD2 is a possible D gene (5 bases). From germline, CDR1 is LNHDA and CDR2 SQIVND (reference sequence). This CDR3 has 13 amino acids. V lost 4 bases, J lost 0 bases, and 7 bases lay in between.

CDR3 nucleotides: TGTGCCAGCAGCTTACGGACAGGGGGCCATGGGGCAGATACGCAGTATTTT. Translating it yields CASSLRTGGHGADTQYF. The chain links TRBV11-1 to TRBJ2-3, with 11 bases aligning to TRBD1. The CDR3 length is 17 residues. Per the germline V gene, CDR1 is SGHAT and CDR2 is FQDESV (reference sequence). V shed 2 bases and J 4 bases; nucleotides not matched to a gene: 8.

The CDR3 here is CASKEGGGNTEAFF. CDR3 in DNA: TGTGCCAGCAAGGAAGGGGGGGGAAACACTGAAGCTTTCTTT. This rearrangement joins TRBV7-6 to TRBJ1-1, with a weak D call TRBD1 (6 bases). This CDR3 has 14 residues. Trimming pared 7 bases from V and 2 bases from J, leaving 14 bases between. Germline lookup yields CDR1 SGHVS and CDR2 FNYEAQ.

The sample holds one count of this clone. The CDR3 DNA sequence: TGTGCCAGCAGTCCACTCACGACAGGGATGAGCTCCTATAATTCACCCCTCCACTTT. It yields the protein CASSPLTTGMSSYNSPLHF. The chain couples TRBV28 to TRBJ1-6, with 7 bases fitting TRBD1. With 5 bases clipped from V and 0 bases from J, the junction kept 13 bases outside the gene matches. The CDR3 contains 19 residues. In germline, CDR1 is MDHEN, CDR2 SYDVKM.

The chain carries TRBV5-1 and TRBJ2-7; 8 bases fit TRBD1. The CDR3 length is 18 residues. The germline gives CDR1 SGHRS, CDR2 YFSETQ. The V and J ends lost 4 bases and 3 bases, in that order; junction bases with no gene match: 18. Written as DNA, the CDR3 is TGCGCCAGCAGCGCAGAAACCGGGACAGGTCCCTTACTCTACGAGCAGTACTTC. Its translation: CASSAETGTGPLLYEQYF.

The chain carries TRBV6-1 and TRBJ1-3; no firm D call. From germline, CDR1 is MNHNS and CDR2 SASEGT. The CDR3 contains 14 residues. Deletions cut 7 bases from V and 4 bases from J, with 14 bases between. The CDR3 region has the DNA TGTGCCAGCAAATTTGAGATAAAGGGAAACACCATATATTTT. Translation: CASKFEIKGNTIYF.

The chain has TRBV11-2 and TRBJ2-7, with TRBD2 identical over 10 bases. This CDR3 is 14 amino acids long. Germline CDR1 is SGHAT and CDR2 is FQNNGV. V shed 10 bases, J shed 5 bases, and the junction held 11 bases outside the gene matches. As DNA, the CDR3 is TGTGCCATCACTCAGGGGCTAGCGGGGGACGAGCAGTACTTC. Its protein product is CAITQGLAGDEQYF.

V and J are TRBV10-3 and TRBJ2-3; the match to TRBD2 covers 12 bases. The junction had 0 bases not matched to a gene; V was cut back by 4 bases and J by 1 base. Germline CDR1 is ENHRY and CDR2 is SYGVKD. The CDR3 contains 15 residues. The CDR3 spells CAISGTSGGTDTQYF. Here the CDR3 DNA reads TGTGCCATCAGTGGGACTAGCGGGGGCACAGATACGCAGTATTTT.

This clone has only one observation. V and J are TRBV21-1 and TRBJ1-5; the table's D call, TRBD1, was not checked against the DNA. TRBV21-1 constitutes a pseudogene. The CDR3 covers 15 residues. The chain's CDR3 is CASSNRDKWDQPQHF. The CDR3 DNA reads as TGTGCCAGCAGCAACAGGGACAAATGGGATCAGCCCCAGCATTTT.

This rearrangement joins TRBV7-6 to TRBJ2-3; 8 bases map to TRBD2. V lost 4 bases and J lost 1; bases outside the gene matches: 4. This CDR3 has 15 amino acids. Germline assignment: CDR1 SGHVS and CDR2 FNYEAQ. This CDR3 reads CASSYGGGRTDTQYF. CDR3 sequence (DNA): TGTGCCAGCAGCTACGGGGGGGGTCGCACAGATACGCAGTATTTT.

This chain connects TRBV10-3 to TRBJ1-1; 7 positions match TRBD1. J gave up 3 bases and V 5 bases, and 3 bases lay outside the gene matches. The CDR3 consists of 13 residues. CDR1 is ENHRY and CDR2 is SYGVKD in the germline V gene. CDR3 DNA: TGTGCCATCAGTAAGGGGGCTGACACTGAAGCTTTCTTT. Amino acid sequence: CAISKGADTEAFF.

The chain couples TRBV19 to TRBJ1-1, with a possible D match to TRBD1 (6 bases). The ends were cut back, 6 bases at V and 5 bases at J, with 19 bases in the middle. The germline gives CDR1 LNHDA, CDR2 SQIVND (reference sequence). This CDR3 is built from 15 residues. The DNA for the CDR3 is TGTGCCAGTAGCTCCCTAACGGGACAAGGTACTGAAGCTTTCTTT. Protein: CASSSLTGQGTEAFF.

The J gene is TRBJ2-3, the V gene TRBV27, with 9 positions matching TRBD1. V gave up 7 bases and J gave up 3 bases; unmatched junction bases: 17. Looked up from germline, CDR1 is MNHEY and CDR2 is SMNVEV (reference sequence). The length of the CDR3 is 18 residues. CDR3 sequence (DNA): TGTGCCAGCAAGGGACAGGGATTTGAGGACCTACTAACAGATACGCAGTATTTT. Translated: CASKGQGFEDLLTDTQYF.

The CDR3, as DNA: TGTGCCAGCAGTTTGGTGGGGACAGATAGCAATCAGCCCCAGCATTTT. Amino acids: CASSLVGTDSNQPQHF. The chain has TRBV27 and TRBJ1-5; 7 bases agree with TRBD1. The CDR3 loop spans 16 amino acids. J lost 0 bases, V lost 3 bases, and 5 bases had no gene match. Germline CDR1 reads MNHEY; CDR2 reads SMNVEV (reference sequence).

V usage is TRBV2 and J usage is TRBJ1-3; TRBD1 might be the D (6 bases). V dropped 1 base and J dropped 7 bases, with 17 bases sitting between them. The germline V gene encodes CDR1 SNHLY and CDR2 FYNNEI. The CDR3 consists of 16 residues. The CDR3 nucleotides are TGTGCCAGCAGTGAAGAGGCGGGGGCCCTGGGGAACACCATATATTTT. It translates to CASSEEAGALGNTIYF.

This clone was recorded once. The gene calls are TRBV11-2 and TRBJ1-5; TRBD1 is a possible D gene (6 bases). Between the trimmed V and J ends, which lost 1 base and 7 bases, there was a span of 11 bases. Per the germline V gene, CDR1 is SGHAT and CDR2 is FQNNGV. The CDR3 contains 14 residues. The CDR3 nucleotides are TGTGCCAGCAGCTTAGTCGGGGGGCAACAGCCCCAGCATTTT. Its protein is CASSLVGGQQPQHF. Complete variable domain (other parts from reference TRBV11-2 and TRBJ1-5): EAGVAQSPRYKIIEKRQSVAFWCNPISGHATLYWYQQILGQGPKLLIQFQNNGVVDDSQLPKDRFSAERLKGVDSTLKIQPAKLEDSAVYLCASSLVGGQQPQHFGDGTRLSIL.

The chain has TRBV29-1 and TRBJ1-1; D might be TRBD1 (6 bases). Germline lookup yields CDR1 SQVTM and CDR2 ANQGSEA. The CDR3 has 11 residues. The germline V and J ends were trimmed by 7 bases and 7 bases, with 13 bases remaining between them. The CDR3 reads CSAAQGFEAFF. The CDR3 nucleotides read TGCAGCGCGGCTCAGGGGTTTGAAGCTTTCTTT. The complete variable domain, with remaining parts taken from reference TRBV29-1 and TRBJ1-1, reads SAVISQKPSRDICQRGTSLTIQCQVDSQVTMMFWYRQQPGQSLTLIATANQGSEATYESGFVIDKFPISRPNLTFSTLTVSNMSPEDSSIYLCSAAQGFEAFFGQGTRLTVV.

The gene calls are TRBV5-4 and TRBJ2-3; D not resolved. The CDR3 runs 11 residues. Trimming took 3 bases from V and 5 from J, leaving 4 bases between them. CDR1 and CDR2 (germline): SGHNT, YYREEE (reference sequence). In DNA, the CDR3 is TGTGCCAGCAGCTCAGAAGATACGCAGTATTTT. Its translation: CASSSEDTQYF.

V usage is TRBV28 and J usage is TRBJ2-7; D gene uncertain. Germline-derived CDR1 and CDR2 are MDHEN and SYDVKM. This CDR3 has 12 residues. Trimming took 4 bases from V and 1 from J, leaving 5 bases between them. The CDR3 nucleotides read TGTGCCAGCAGTTCCCTATCCTACGAGCAGTACTTC. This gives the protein CASSSLSYEQYF.

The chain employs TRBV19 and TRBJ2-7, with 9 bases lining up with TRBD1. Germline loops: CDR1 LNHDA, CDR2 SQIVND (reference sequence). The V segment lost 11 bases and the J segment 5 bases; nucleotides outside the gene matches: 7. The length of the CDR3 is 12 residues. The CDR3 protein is CAGVDRGDEQYF. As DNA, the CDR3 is TGTGCCGGAGTAGACAGGGGGGACGAGCAGTACTTC.

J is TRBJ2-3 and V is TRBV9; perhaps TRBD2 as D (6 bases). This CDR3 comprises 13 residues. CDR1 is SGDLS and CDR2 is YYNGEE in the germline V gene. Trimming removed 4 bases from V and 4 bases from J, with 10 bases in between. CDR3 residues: CASSPDYSDTQYF. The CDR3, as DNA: TGTGCCAGCAGCCCGGACTATTCAGATACGCAGTATTTT.